The 21 T cell receptor beta chains below come from one sample, sequenced in a study of T cells after yellow fever vaccination. Via MiXCR, TCRdb re-called the 5' RACE reads, giving one row per CDR3 protein. This sample has about 52,000 distinct CDR3 sequences; about 6.6% occur once, and the top ten carry roughly a quarter. The specimen comprised CD8+ T cells not binding an NS4B(214-222) dextramer, sorted from PBMCs, sampled roughly 45 days after the first yellow fever vaccination. These receptors were collected from a man aged 18 to 29 who received the YFV17D yellow fever vaccine.

This clonotype was counted many times. The chain couples TRBV11-2 to TRBJ2-5, with D possibly TRBD1 on 5 matching bases. The V gene's germline CDR1 is SGHAT and CDR2 FQNNGV. This CDR3 comprises 14 residues. V was cut by 5 bases and J by 4 bases, with 14 bases left in between. The CDR3 is CASSATARAETQYF. In DNA form, the CDR3 reads TGTGCCAGCAGCGCTACCGCCAGGGCAGAGACCCAGTACTTC. The whole variable domain, remainder taken from reference TRBV11-2 and TRBJ2-5, is EAGVAQSPRYKIIEKRQSVAFWCNPISGHATLYWYQQILGQGPKLLIQFQNNGVVDDSQLPKDRFSAERLKGVDSTLKIQPAKLEDSAVYLCASSATARAETQYFGPGTRLLVL.

The sample holds many counts of this clonotype. The genes are TRBV7-6 and TRBJ2-7; D unclear. V was pared by 1 base and J by 5 bases, with 6 bases between. Germline-derived CDR1 and CDR2 are SGHVS and FNYEAQ. The CDR3 runs to 12 residues. The CDR3 loop is CASSLVGDEQYF. In DNA form, the CDR3 reads TGTGCCAGCAGCTTAGTTGGGGACGAGCAGTACTTC. The variable domain in full, with the rest retrieved from reference TRBV7-6 and TRBJ2-7, is GAGVSQSPRYKVTKRGQDVALRCDPISGHVSLYWYRQALGQGPEFLTYFNYEAQQDKSGLPNDRFSAERPEGSISTLTIQRTEQRDSAMYRCASSLVGDEQYFGPGTRLTVT.

The table lists this clonotype with many counts. This chain joins TRBV7-9 and TRBJ2-1; D is ambiguous. This CDR3 contains 13 residues. Trimming removed 5 bases at V and 6 bases at J, with 11 bases between. The germline V gene encodes CDR1 SEHNR and CDR2 FQNEAQ (reference sequence). CDR3 sequence: CASSLLPSNEQFF. As DNA, the CDR3 is TGTGCCAGCAGCCTCCTCCCGTCCAATGAGCAGTTCTTC. Variable domain in full (rest from reference TRBV7-9 and TRBJ2-1): DTGVSQNPRHKITKRGQNVTFRCDPISEHNRLYWYRQTLGQGPEFLTYFQNEAQLEKSRLLSDRFSAERPKGSFSTLEIQRTEQGDSAMYLCASSLLPSNEQFFGPGTRLTVL.

The chain has TRBV12-3 or TRBV12-4 and TRBJ2-1, with D possibly matching TRBD2 (6 bases). CDR3 size: 14 residues. The V gene lost 3 bases and the J gene lost 4 bases, with 10 bases spanning the gap. CDR3 region: CASSFGTSYNEQFF. In DNA form, the CDR3 reads TGTGCCAGCAGTTTCGGGACTTCATACAATGAGCAGTTCTTC.

This clonotype was counted a few times. This chain joins TRBV18 and TRBJ2-5, with D maybe TRBD1 (5 bases). In germline, CDR1 is KGHSH, CDR2 LQKENI. The CDR3 length is 16 residues. V dropped 3 bases and J dropped 3 bases, with 17 bases sitting between them. As DNA, the CDR3 is TGTGCCAGCTCACCCGAAAACAGGACGCATAAAGAGACCCAGTACTTC. This encodes CASSPENRTHKETQYF. The variable domain in full, with the rest retrieved from reference TRBV18 and TRBJ2-5, is NAGVMQNPRHLVRRRGQEARLRCSPMKGHSHVYWYRQLPEEGLKFMVYLQKENIIDESGMPKERFSAEFPKEGPSILRIQQVVRGDSAAYFCASSPENRTHKETQYFGPGTRLLVL.

This clonotype was detected ten times or more. This chain joins TRBV4-1 and TRBJ1-1; D is possibly TRBD1 (5 bases). The CDR3 extends over 15 amino acids. The germline V gene encodes CDR1 MGHRA and CDR2 YSYEKL. Trimming removed 3 bases at V and 1 base at J, with 12 bases between. The CDR3 DNA reads TGCGCCAGCAGCCACCTGGCGGGACGGAACACTGAAGCTTTCTTT. It specifies CASSHLAGRNTEAFF.

This clonotype was recorded many times. V and J are TRBV7-3 and TRBJ2-2; 9 positions match TRBD1. V lost 1 base and J lost 6; bases outside the gene matches: 6. Germline-derived CDR1 and CDR2 are SGHTA and FQGTGA. This CDR3 is built from 16 residues. This chain's CDR3 is CASSLMGQGSPGELFF. The CDR3 DNA reads TGTGCCAGCAGCTTAATGGGACAGGGCAGCCCCGGGGAGCTGTTTTTT.

The chain is built from TRBV4-3 and TRBJ2-1, with TRBD1 matching 9 bases. This CDR3 comprises 17 residues. J lost 4 bases, V lost 4 bases, and 11 bases had no gene match. Germline V gives CDR1 LGHNA, CDR2 YSLEER. CDR3 bases: TGCGCCAGCAGCCTAACCGGGACAGGGATAGTGTACAATGAGCAGTTCTTC. It yields the protein CASSLTGTGIVYNEQFF.

This chain uses TRBV15 with TRBJ1-1, with D hard to call. This CDR3 region has 13 residues. The V gene's germline CDR1 is LNHNV and CDR2 YYDKDF (reference sequence). The ends were cut back, 1 base at V and 10 bases at J, with 13 bases in the middle. The chain's CDR3 is CATSRGTRTGAFF. The CDR3 DNA reads TGTGCCACCAGCAGAGGGACGCGGACCGGAGCTTTCTTT.

This clonotype was picked up many times. The rearrangement links TRBV4-3 to TRBJ1-2; D gene ambiguous. Germline assignment: CDR1 LGHNA and CDR2 YSLEER. This CDR3 is built from 14 residues. Between the trimmed V and J ends, which lost 0 bases and 3 bases, there was a span of 8 bases. In DNA form, the CDR3 reads TGCGCCAGCAGCCAAGATCGCGGGGACTATGGCTACACCTTC. Its translation: CASSQDRGDYGYTF.

This clonotype qualifies as medium-sized. V is TRBV4-3 and J is TRBJ2-6; maybe TRBD1 (6 bases). With 3 bases removed from V and 0 bases from J, the gap between germline ends came to 9 bases. This CDR3 region has 16 residues. Germline assignment: CDR1 LGHNA and CDR2 YSLEER. The chain's CDR3 is CASSQDSPSGANVLTF. The CDR3 DNA is TGCGCCAGCAGCCAGGACAGTCCCTCTGGGGCCAACGTCCTGACTTTC.

The rearrangement joins TRBV29-1 to TRBJ1-2, with TRBD1 identical over 9 bases. From germline, CDR1 is SQVTM and CDR2 ANQGSEA. The CDR3 contains 15 residues. After removal of 8 bases from V and 1 base from J, the junction contained 11 bases not matched to a gene. CDR3 protein: CSFPEPGQGNYGYTF. The CDR3 nucleotides read TGCAGCTTTCCCGAACCGGGACAGGGTAACTATGGCTACACCTTC.

Ten or more counts support this clonotype. This sequence joins TRBV5-1 and TRBJ2-1, with 7 nucleotides matching TRBD1. The germline V gene encodes CDR1 SGHRS and CDR2 YFSETQ. Trimming at V came to 2 bases and at J to 0 bases, leaving 5 bases not matched to a gene. CDR3 length equals 16 residues. In DNA, the CDR3 is TGCGCCAGCAGCTTTTTTCGACAGGGCTCCTACAATGAGCAGTTCTTC. The encoded protein is CASSFFRQGSYNEQFF.

This clonotype was counted ten times or more. In nucleotides, the CDR3 is TGTGCCAGCAGCCCAAGGACAGGGCCTTACAATGAGCAGTTCTTC. Amino acids: CASSPRTGPYNEQFF. This chain uses TRBV11-3 with TRBJ2-1; 8 bases map to TRBD1. V gave up 5 bases and J gave up 4 bases; unmatched junction bases: 7. This CDR3 contains 15 residues. Germline CDR1 SGHNT, CDR2 YENEEA.

This clonotype was recorded many times. The J gene is TRBJ2-1, the V gene TRBV5-1, with a tentative D call TRBD2 (5 bases). The germline V and J ends were trimmed by 0 bases and 12 bases, with 13 bases remaining between them. Germline V lookup: CDR1 SGHRS, CDR2 YFSETQ. The CDR3 spans 13 residues. CDR3 amino acids: CASSLAHLAGQFF. CDR3 nucleotides: TGCGCCAGCAGCTTGGCCCATCTAGCAGGGCAGTTCTTC.

This chain connects TRBV5-6 to TRBJ2-2, with 8 bases that match TRBD1. The CDR3 runs 16 residues. Germline lookup yields CDR1 SGHDT and CDR2 YYEEEE. With V trimmed by 7 bases and J by 9 bases, 17 bases remained unmatched. The CDR3 region is CASRRDRFLGARELFF. The CDR3, as DNA: TGTGCCAGCCGCCGGGACAGGTTTCTTGGCGCCAGGGAGCTGTTTTTT.

This clonotype was seen many times. This chain uses TRBV12-3 or TRBV12-4 with TRBJ1-2; weak D call: TRBD1 (5 bases). The CDR3 totals 18 residues. The V and J ends lost 6 bases and 4 bases respectively, with 27 bases between them. CDR3 protein: CASSRTDVGANLFYGYTF. The CDR3 region has the DNA TGTGCCAGCAGCCGTACTGACGTCGGGGCGAATCTATTCTATGGCTACACCTTC.

The genes are TRBV19 and TRBJ1-5; no definite D call. The germline CDR1 and CDR2 sequences are LNHDA and SQIVND (reference sequence). The CDR3 runs to 15 residues. The V gene lost 7 bases and the J gene lost 0 bases, with 13 bases spanning the gap. This CDR3 is CASTKAAYSNQPQHF. CDR3 DNA sequence: TGTGCCAGTACTAAGGCGGCTTATAGCAATCAGCCCCAGCATTTT.

There are a few counts of this clonotype. The genes are TRBV14 and TRBJ2-6, with no clear D. V lost 0 bases, J lost 4 bases, and 13 bases lay in between. Per the germline V gene, CDR1 is SGHDN and CDR2 is FVKESK. The CDR3 has 17 amino acids. The CDR3 loop is CASSQEAWDPGANVLTF. CDR3 DNA sequence: TGTGCCAGCAGCCAAGAAGCTTGGGATCCGGGGGCCAACGTCCTGACTTTC.

This clonotype was recorded at least ten times. The CDR3 protein is CSARRGGSYEQYF. The CDR3 nucleotides are TGCAGTGCTAGGAGGGGGGGCTCCTACGAGCAGTACTTC. This rearrangement joins TRBV20-1 to TRBJ2-7; D is possibly TRBD2 (7 bases). The ends were cut back, 3 bases at V and 0 bases at J, with 9 bases in the middle. In germline, CDR1 is DFQATT, CDR2 SNEGSKA (reference sequence). The CDR3 has 13 residues.

This rearrangement joins TRBV7-2 to TRBJ2-5; 10 positions agree with TRBD2. V gave up 2 bases and J gave up 5 bases; unmatched junction bases: 8. The CDR3 spans 16 residues. Germline lookup yields CDR1 SGHTA and CDR2 FQGNSA. CDR3 in DNA: TGTGCCAGCAGCTTAATGAGCGGGGGGGCCGGGGAGACCCAGTACTTC. Translating it yields CASSLMSGGAGETQYF.